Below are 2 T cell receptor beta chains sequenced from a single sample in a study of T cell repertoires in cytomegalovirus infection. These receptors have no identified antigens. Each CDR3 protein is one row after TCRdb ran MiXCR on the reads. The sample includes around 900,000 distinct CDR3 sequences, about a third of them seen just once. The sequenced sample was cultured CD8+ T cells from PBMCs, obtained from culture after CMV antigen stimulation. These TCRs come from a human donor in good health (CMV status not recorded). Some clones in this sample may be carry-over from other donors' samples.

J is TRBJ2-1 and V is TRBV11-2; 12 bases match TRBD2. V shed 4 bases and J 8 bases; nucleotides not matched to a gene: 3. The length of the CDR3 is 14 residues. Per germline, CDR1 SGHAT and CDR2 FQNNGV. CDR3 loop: CASSSRLAGDEQFF. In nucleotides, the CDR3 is TGTGCCAGCAGCTCCCGACTAGCGGGGGATGAGCAGTTCTTC.

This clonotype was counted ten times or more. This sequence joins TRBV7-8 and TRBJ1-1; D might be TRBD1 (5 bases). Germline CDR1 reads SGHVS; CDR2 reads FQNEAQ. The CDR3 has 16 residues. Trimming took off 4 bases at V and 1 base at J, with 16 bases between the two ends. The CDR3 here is CASSWTPGQRNTEAFF. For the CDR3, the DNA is TGTGCCAGCAGCTGGACCCCCGGACAACGGAACACTGAAGCTTTCTTT.